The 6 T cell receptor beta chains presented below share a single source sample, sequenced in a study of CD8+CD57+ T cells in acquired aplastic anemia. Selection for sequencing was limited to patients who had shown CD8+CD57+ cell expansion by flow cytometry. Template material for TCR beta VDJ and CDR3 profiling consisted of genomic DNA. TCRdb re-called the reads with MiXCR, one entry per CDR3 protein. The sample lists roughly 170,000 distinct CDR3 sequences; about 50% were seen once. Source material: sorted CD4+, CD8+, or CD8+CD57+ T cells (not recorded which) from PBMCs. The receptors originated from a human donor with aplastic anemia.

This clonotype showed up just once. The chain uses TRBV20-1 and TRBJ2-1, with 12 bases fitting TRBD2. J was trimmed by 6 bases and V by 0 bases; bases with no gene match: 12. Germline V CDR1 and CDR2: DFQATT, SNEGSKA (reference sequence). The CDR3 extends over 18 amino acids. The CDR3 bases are TGCAGTGCTAGAGATCCGCTAGCGGGGGGGCGATCTATCAATGAGCAGTTCTTC. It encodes CSARDPLAGGRSINEQFF.

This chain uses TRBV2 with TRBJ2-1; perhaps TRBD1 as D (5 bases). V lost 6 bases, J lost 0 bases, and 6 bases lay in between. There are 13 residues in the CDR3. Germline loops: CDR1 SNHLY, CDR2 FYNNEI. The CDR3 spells CASRQGSYNEQFF. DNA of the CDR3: TGTGCCAGCAGGCAGGGCTCCTACAATGAGCAGTTCTTC.

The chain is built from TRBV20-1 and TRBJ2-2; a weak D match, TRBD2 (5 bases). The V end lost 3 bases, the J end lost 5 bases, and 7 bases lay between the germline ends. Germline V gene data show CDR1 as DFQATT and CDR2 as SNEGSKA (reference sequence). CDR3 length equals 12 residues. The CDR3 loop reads CSASGETGELFF. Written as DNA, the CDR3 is TGCAGTGCTAGCGGGGAGACCGGGGAGCTGTTTTTT.

CDR3 amino acids: CATSGGSEGTQYF. DNA for the CDR3: TGTGCCACCAGTGGAGGTAGCGAAGGGACCCAGTACTTC. The V call is TRBV24-1, the J call TRBJ2-5, with D possibly TRBD2 on 5 matching bases. CDR3 length: 13 residues. Germline assignment: CDR1 KGHDR and CDR2 SFDVKD. Trimming took off 5 bases at V and 7 bases at J, with 13 bases between the two ends.

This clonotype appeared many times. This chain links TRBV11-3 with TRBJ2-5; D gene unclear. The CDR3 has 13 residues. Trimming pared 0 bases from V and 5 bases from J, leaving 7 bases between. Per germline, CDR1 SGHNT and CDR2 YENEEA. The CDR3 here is CASSLEEGETQYF. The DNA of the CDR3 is TGTGCCAGCAGCTTAGAGGAAGGGGAGACCCAGTACTTC.

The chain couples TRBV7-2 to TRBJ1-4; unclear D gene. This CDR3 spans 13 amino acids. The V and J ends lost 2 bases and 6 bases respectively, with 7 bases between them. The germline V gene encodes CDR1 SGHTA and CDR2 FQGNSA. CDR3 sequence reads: CASSLRTDEKLFF. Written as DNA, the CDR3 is TGTGCCAGCAGCTTAAGGACGGATGAAAAACTGTTTTTT.